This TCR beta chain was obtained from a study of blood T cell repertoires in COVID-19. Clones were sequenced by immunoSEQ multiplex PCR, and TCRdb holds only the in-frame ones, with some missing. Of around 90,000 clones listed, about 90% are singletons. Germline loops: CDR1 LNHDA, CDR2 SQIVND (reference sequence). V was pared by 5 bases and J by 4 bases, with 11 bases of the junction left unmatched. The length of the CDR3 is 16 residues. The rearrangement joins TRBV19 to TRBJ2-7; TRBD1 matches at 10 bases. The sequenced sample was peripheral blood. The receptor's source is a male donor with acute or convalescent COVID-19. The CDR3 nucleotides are TGTGCCAGTAGTCCGCCTTACGGGACAGGGGTGTACGAGCAGTACTTC. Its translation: CASSPPYGTGVYEQYF.